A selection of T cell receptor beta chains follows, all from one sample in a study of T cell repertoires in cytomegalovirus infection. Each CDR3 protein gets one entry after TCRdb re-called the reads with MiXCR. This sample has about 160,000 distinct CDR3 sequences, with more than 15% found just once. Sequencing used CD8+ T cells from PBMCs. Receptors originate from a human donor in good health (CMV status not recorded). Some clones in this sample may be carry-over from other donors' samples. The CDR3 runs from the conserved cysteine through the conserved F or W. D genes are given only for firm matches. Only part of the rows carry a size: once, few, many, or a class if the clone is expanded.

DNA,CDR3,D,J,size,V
TGCAGTGCTAGGAGTAGGAGCTCCTACGAGCAGTACTTC,CSARSRSSYEQYF,.,TRBJ2-7,few,TRBV20-1
TGTGCCAGTAGTATATCGGCCGGGACAGGCCGTCGAGAGCAGTACTTC,CASSISAGTGRREQYF,TRBD1,TRBJ2-7,.,TRBV19
TGTGCCAGCAGCTCGGCGCAGGGCAGTCAGCCCCAGCATTTT,CASSSAQGSQPQHF,.,TRBJ1-5,many,TRBV7-2
TGCAGGCCCGGACTAGCAGTCTTCACAGATACGCAGTATTTT,CRPGLAVFTDTQYF,TRBD2,TRBJ2-3,few,TRBV20-1
TGTGCCAGCAGCGTAGGGTCTAGCGGAGGCCCCTACAATGAGCAGTTCTTC,CASSVGSSGGPYNEQFF,TRBD2,TRBJ2-1,few,TRBV9
TGTGCCAGCAGGGGCGGCTCCTACGAGCAGTACTTC,CASRGGSYEQYF,.,TRBJ2-7,.,TRBV5-6
TGCAGTGCTTGGAAGGCGGGGTCCTCCTACAATGAGCAGTTCTTC,CSAWKAGSSYNEQFF,.,TRBJ2-1,.,TRBV20-1
TGTGCCAGCAGCTTTGAGGCGGGACAGGGCTACGAGCAGTACTTC,CASSFEAGQGYEQYF,TRBD1,TRBJ2-7,once,TRBV7-9
TGTGCCAGCAGTCCCGCCACCAGGGACGAGCAGTACTTC,CASSPATRDEQYF,.,TRBJ2-7,few,TRBV6-1
TGTGCCACCAGCAGACTCCCAGGGCCGGGCGTAAGCAATCAGCCCCAGCATTTT,CATSRLPGPGVSNQPQHF,.,TRBJ1-5,once,TRBV15
TGTGCCAGCAGTTACAGGTTTTCCTACGAGCAGTACTTC,CASSYRFSYEQYF,.,TRBJ2-7,.,TRBV6-6
TGTGCCAGCAGTGGTAGTAGGGGCACAGATACGCAGTATTTT,CASSGSRGTDTQYF,.,TRBJ2-3,once,TRBV5-4
TGTGCCAGCAGCTTATCTAGCACAGATACGCAGTATTTT,CASSLSSTDTQYF,.,TRBJ2-3,many,TRBV28
TGTGCCAGCAGCCTCCGACTAGCGGGTGACGAGCAGTACTTC,CASSLRLAGDEQYF,TRBD2,TRBJ2-7,few,TRBV11-2
TGTGCCAGCAGCTGGACAGGGGGTGCTGAAGCTTTCTTT,CASSWTGGAEAFF,TRBD1,TRBJ1-1,.,TRBV7-8
TGTGCCAGCAGCGTAGACGGACGGGGGAACACTGAAGCTTTCTTT,CASSVDGRGNTEAFF,.,TRBJ1-1,few,TRBV7-9
TGTGCCAGCAGCCCCCAGACTAGCGGCTACGAGCAGTACTTC,CASSPQTSGYEQYF,TRBD2,TRBJ2-7,few,TRBV7-2
TGTGCCAGCAGTTACTCGGTCTACGAGCAGTACTTC,CASSYSVYEQYF,.,TRBJ2-7,.,TRBV6-6
TGTGCCAGCAGCTTTGTTCCTAGCGGTCCTTTAGGGAATGAGCAGTTCTTC,CASSFVPSGPLGNEQFF,TRBD2,TRBJ2-1,many,TRBV7-8
TGTGCCAGCAGCCAAGTAAATGGAGAGACCCAGTACTTC,CASSQVNGETQYF,.,TRBJ2-5,.,TRBV14
TGTGCCAGCACTGTCGGGACGGGCTATGGCTACACCTTC,CASTVGTGYGYTF,.,TRBJ1-2,few,TRBV6-6
TGTGCCAGCAGCTTAGGGCTGGGGTTTGATGATACGCAGTATTTT,CASSLGLGFDDTQYF,.,TRBJ2-3,.,TRBV5-5
TGTGCCAGCAGCGTAGGCCCAGCGTCCGAAGCTTTCTTT,CASSVGPASEAFF,.,TRBJ1-1,.,TRBV9
TGTGCCAGCAGAGACAGGTCGACCTACGAGCAGTACTTC,CASRDRSTYEQYF,.,TRBJ2-7,many,TRBV12-3/TRBV12-4
TGTGCCAGCAGCTACACAGGATCTCCCTACGAGCAGTACTTC,CASSYTGSPYEQYF,.,TRBJ2-7,few,TRBV7-2
TGTGCCAGCAGTTTGAACGGCGAGCAGTACTTC,CASSLNGEQYF,.,TRBJ2-7,few,TRBV27
TGTGCCAGCAGTCTCCTAGCGGGGGGGAACACCGGGGAGCTGTTTTTT,CASSLLAGGNTGELFF,TRBD2,TRBJ2-2,.,TRBV6-2/TRBV6-3
TGCGCCAGCAGCTTGGAGGGGACCTATGGCTACACCTTC,CASSLEGTYGYTF,.,TRBJ1-2,few,TRBV5-1
TGTGCCATCAGTGAACTGGGGACTAGCGGGATTAATGAGCAGTTCTTC,CAISELGTSGINEQFF,TRBD2,TRBJ2-1,.,TRBV10-3
TGTGCCAGCAGCTTGTTAGCGTCCAGGGATTGGGCCTACGAGCAGTACTTC,CASSLLASRDWAYEQYF,.,TRBJ2-7,.,TRBV7-2
TGTGCCAGCAGCGTTGGGACAGGGGATGGCTACACCTTC,CASSVGTGDGYTF,TRBD1,TRBJ1-2,many,TRBV14
TGCAGCGTTGAAGAGTCCAGGGCCCGGGAGACCCAGTACTTC,CSVEESRARETQYF,.,TRBJ2-5,once,TRBV29-1
TGTGCCAGTAGCCCCTATGGTGGGAGGCAAGACAATGAGCAGTTCTTC,CASSPYGGRQDNEQFF,.,TRBJ2-1,few,TRBV19
TGTGCCAGCAGCTTCGCCGGGGCGAACACTGAAGCTTTCTTT,CASSFAGANTEAFF,.,TRBJ1-1,.,TRBV7-9
TGTGCCACCAGCAGAGCGGGACGGCTTAGCAATCAGCCCCAGCATTTT,CATSRAGRLSNQPQHF,.,TRBJ1-5,.,TRBV15
TGTGCCAGCACCCCTGGGGGAACCGAGCAGTACTTC,CASTPGGTEQYF,.,TRBJ2-7,many,TRBV12-3/TRBV12-4
TGTGCCAGTAGTATGAGGCAGGGGAATGAGCAGTTCTTC,CASSMRQGNEQFF,.,TRBJ2-1,few,TRBV19
TGTGCCAGCAGCCCCTGGGGGGTTCCCTACAATGAGCAGTTCTTC,CASSPWGVPYNEQFF,.,TRBJ2-1,many,TRBV7-2
TGTGCCAGCAGCCAAGGGGACAGGTCCTACAATGAGCAGTTCTTC,CASSQGDRSYNEQFF,TRBD1,TRBJ2-1,few,TRBV27
TGTGCCACCGGGGGCAGGGTGCACGGCTACACCTTC,CATGGRVHGYTF,.,TRBJ1-2,.,TRBV15
TGTGCCAGCAGCTTAGCAGGGAACAATCAGCCCCAGCATTTT,CASSLAGNNQPQHF,.,TRBJ1-5,few,TRBV7-9
TGTGCCAGCAGCCCCAGGGGGGACAGTGGTCAGCCCCAGCATTTT,CASSPRGDSGQPQHF,TRBD1,TRBJ1-5,few,TRBV6-4
TGCAGTGCTAGGGCCCTTGGGACCGATAGCAATCAGCCCCAGCATTTT,CSARALGTDSNQPQHF,.,TRBJ1-5,many,TRBV20-1
TGCAGTACTAGCAGGGGAGGAGAGACCCAGTACTTC,CSTSRGGETQYF,.,TRBJ2-5,many,TRBV29-1
TGTGCCAGTCTCCTTTCGGGCGGGGGTTACACAGATACGCAGTATTTT,CASLLSGGGYTDTQYF,TRBD2,TRBJ2-3,many,TRBV7-2
TGTGCCAGCACCCGGACAGGGACGAACATTCAGTACTTC,CASTRTGTNIQYF,TRBD1,TRBJ2-4,.,TRBV12-3/TRBV12-4
TGTGCCAGCAGTTTAATAGGGGTTTACGAGGGAAGCAATCAGCCCCAGCATTTT,CASSLIGVYEGSNQPQHF,.,TRBJ1-5,many,TRBV28
TGCGCCAGCAGCCCAATCCCGACAGATTACGAGCAGTACTTC,CASSPIPTDYEQYF,.,TRBJ2-7,few,TRBV4-1
TGTGCCAGCAGTGGGACTAGCGGCTACAATGAGCAGTTCTTC,CASSGTSGYNEQFF,TRBD2,TRBJ2-1,few,TRBV27
TGTGCCAGCAGCTCCGCAGGGGTAAGAGGCGAGCAGTACTTC,CASSSAGVRGEQYF,.,TRBJ2-7,.,TRBV7-9